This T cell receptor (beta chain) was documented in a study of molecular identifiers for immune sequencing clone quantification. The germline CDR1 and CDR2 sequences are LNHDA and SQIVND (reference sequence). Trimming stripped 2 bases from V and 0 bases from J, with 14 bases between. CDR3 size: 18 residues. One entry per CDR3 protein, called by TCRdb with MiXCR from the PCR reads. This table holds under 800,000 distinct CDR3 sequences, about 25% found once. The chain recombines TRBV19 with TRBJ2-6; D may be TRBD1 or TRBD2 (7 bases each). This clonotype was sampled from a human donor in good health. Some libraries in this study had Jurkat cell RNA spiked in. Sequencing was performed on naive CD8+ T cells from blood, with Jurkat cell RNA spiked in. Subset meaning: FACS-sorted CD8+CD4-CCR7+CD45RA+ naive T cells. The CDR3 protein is CASSISTGDYSGANVLTF. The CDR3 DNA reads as TGTGCCAGTAGTATAAGCACAGGGGACTACTCTGGGGCCAACGTCCTGACTTTC. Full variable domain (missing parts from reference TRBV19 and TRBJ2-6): DGGITQSPKYLFRKEGQNVTLSCEQNLNHDAMYWYRQDPGQGLRLIYYSQIVNDFQKGDIAEGYSVSREKKESFPLTVTSAQKNPTAFYLCASSISTGDYSGANVLTFGAGSRLTVL.